The TCR beta chain under discussion was sequenced for a study of T cell responses to AZD1222 COVID-19 vaccine. Study as a whole: Second doses were pooled across both intervals (about 4 or about 12 weeks). Study-wide points: Repertoires were obtained solely post-peak T cell response. Seropositive status at baseline applied to only five or six AZD1222 recipients.

This table comes from immunoSEQ multiplex PCR, and its TCRdb copy is limited to in-frame clones, with some not included. The sample yields 90,000 to 100,000 clones, roughly 85% seen once. In regard to this clone: Its antigen is not known.

The source material was peripheral blood, sampled on day 0 of AZD1222 vaccination. This TCR was sampled from an adult in good health.

As DNA, the CDR3 is TGCGCCAGCAGCCAAGTAGCGGGCCTCCCTAACTATGGCTACACCTTC. It codes for CASSQVAGLPNYGYTF. V and J are TRBV4-1 and TRBJ1-2; D gene unclear. CDR3 length: 16 residues. The V gene's germline CDR1 is MGHRA and CDR2 YSYEKL. V was cut by 1 base and J by 0 bases, with 12 bases left in between.